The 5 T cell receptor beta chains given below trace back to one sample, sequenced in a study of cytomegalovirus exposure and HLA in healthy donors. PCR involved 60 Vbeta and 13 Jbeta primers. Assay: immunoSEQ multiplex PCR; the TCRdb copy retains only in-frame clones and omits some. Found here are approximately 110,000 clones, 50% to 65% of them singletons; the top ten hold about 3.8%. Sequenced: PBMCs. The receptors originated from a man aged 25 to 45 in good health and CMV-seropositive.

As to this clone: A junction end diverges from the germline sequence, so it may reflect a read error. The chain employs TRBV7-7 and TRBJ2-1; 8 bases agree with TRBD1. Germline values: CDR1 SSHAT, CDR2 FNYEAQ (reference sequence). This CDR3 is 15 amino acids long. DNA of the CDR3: TGTGCTAGCAGCCCCCACAGGGGGGAGAGCAATGAGCAGTTCTTC. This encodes CASSPHRGESNEQFF.

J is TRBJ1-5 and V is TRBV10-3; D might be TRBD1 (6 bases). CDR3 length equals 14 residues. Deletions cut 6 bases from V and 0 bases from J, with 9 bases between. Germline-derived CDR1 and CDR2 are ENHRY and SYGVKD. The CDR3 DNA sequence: TGTGCCATCAGCCGACAGGATAGCAATCAGCCCCAGCATTTT. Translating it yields CAISRQDSNQPQHF.

CDR3 in amino acids: CASSLRGGQGAGYTF. CDR3 DNA sequence: TGTGCCAGCAGCTTAAGGGGGGGGCAGGGAGCTGGCTACACCTTC. V usage is TRBV7-3 and J usage is TRBJ1-2; maybe TRBD1 (6 bases). Deletions cut 1 base from V and 7 bases from J, with 16 bases between. Germline-derived CDR1 and CDR2 are SGHTA and FQGTGA. The CDR3 sequence is 15 residues long.

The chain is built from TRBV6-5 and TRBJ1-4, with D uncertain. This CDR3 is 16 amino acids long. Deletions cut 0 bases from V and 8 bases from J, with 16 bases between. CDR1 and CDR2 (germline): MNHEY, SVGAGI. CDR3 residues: CASSYSSTGVWEKLFF. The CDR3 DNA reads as TGTGCCAGCAGTTACTCGTCCACCGGGGTGTGGGAAAAACTGTTTTTT.

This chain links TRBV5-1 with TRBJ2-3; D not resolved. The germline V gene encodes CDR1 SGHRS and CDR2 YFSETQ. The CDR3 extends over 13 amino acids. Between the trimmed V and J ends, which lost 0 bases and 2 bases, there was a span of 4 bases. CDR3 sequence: CASSLAVTDTQYF. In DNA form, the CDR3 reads TGCGCCAGCAGCTTGGCAGTCACAGATACGCAGTATTTT. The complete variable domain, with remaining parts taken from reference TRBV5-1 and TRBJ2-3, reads KAGVTQTPRYLIKTRGQQVTLSCSPISGHRSVSWYQQTPGQGLQFLFEYFSETQRNKGNFPGRFSGRQFSNSRSEMNVSTLELGDSALYLCASSLAVTDTQYFGPGTRLTVL.